These 2 T cell receptor beta chains originate from one sample sequenced in a study of OX40 agonist ivuxolimab in advanced cancers. Profiled with immunoSEQ multiplex PCR; TCRdb holds only in-frame clones, not every one. Here the sample spans 65,000 to 85,000 clones, approximately 89% being singletons. The sample consisted of CD4+ or CD8+ T cells sorted from blood, taken in a trial of the OX40 agonist ivuxolimab. Receptors were obtained from an adult with an advanced solid tumor such as melanoma, head and neck, liver or kidney cancer.

The V and J genes are TRBV10-3 and TRBJ2-1; 8 nucleotides line up with TRBD2. V was pared by 7 bases and J by 7 bases, with 15 bases of the junction left unmatched. CDR1 is ENHRY, CDR2 SYGVKD, per germline. This CDR3 contains 16 residues. This chain's CDR3 is CAITTGLAVLANEQFF. Written as DNA, the CDR3 is TGTGCCATCACTACCGGACTAGCCGTTCTGGCGAATGAGCAGTTCTTC.

This clone was recorded once. The chain uses TRBV4-1 and TRBJ1-2; a possible D gene is TRBD1 (5 bases). V lost 0 bases to trimming and J lost 1 base, with 9 bases between them. The germline CDR1 and CDR2 sequences are MGHRA and YSYEKL. This CDR3 is built from 15 residues. CDR3 nucleotide sequence: TGCGCCAGCAGCCAAGATGACCAGGGTAACTATGGCTACACCTTC. Its translation is CASSQDDQGNYGYTF.